This is a list of T cell receptor beta chains from one sample in a study of beta chain features in type 1 diabetes. Generated by immunoSEQ multiplex PCR, the TCRdb table keeps only in-frame clones and is missing some. The repertoire holds approximately 730,000 clones, with around 15% as singletons. The sequenced sample consisted of naive CD4+ T cells from blood. The receptors stem from a man aged 18 to 35 with type 1 diabetes. Both conserved end residues are part of each CDR3. D genes are given only for firm matches. Size values are once, few and many counts, or a class for expanded clones, and some rows have none.

TRBJ1-2 . TRBV6-5 TRBD1 CASSYSMDRIF TGTGCCAGCAGTTACTCGATGGACAGGATCTTC
TRBJ1-2 few TRBV25-1 . CASSDRAGSGYTF TGTGCCAGCAGTGACAGGGCGGGGAGTGGCTACACCTTC
TRBJ2-7 . TRBV14 . CASSQERGTRVDEQYF TGTGCCAGCAGCCAAGAGAGAGGCACACGAGTTGACGAGCAGTACTTC
TRBJ1-5 . TRBV5-6 . CASSLVGQPQHF TGTGCCAGCAGCTTGGTAGGTCAGCCCCAGCATTTT
TRBJ2-5 . TRBV28 . CATKGETQYF TGTGCTACTAAGGGAGAGACCCAGTACTTC
TRBJ1-5 few TRBV19 . CASSISVGNQPQHF TGTGCCAGTAGTATCTCGGTGGGAAATCAGCCCCAGCATTTT
TRBJ2-3 . TRBV23-1 TRBD2 CASSHQNGTSGGLYPGDTQYF TGCGCCAGCAGTCATCAGAACGGGACTAGCGGGGGCCTATACCCTGGGGATACGCAGTATTTT
TRBJ1-5 . TRBV30 . CAWSVGMDQPQHF TGTGCCTGGAGTGTGGGGATGGATCAGCCCCAGCATTTT
TRBJ2-5 . TRBV6-1 . CASIRYGSGQETQYF TGTGCCAGCATAAGGTATGGGTCGGGGCAAGAGACCCAGTACTTC
TRBJ1-6 . TRBV30 . CAWSGGRGPSPLHF TGTGCCTGGAGTGGAGGAAGGGGCCCATCACCCCTCCACTTT
TRBJ1-5 . TRBV2 TRBD1 CASSQGQGNQPQHF TGTGCCAGCAGTCAAGGACAGGGGAATCAGCCCCAGCATTTT
TRBJ2-7 . TRBV29-1 . CSVEDRIEQYF TGCAGCGTTGAAGATCGGATCGAGCAGTACTTC
TRBJ1-4 . TRBV28 TRBD1 CASRTGSATNEKLFF TGTGCCAGCAGGACAGGGAGTGCAACTAATGAAAAACTGTTTTTT
TRBJ1-6 few TRBV4-1 TRBD1 CASSPQGANSPLHF TGCGCCAGCAGCCCACAGGGGGCTAATTCACCCCTCCACTTT
TRBJ2-1 few TRBV9 . CASSVGGVAYNEQFF TGTGCCAGCAGCGTCGGCGGGGTCGCCTACAATGAGCAGTTCTTC
TRBJ2-6 few TRBV5-1 . CASSPLTGSSGANVLTF TGCGCCAGCTCCCCATTGACAGGTAGCTCTGGGGCCAACGTCCTGACTTTC
TRBJ1-1 . TRBV9 . CASSLLFDTEAFF TGTGCCAGCAGCCTATTATTTGACACTGAAGCTTTCTTT
TRBJ1-1 few TRBV23-1 . CASRRPGTANTEAFF TGCGCCAGCAGACGACCCGGGACGGCGAACACTGAAGCTTTCTTT
TRBJ2-2 . TRBV13 . CASSLGPGQNTGELFF TGTGCCAGCAGCCTAGGCCCGGGACAGAACACCGGGGAGCTGTTTTTT
TRBJ1-1 few TRBV13 TRBD1 CASSHRGLNTEAFF TGTGCCAGCAGTCACAGGGGGTTGAACACTGAAGCTTTCTTT
TRBJ2-7 few TRBV7-9 . CASSSGQGGHF TGTGCCAGCAGTTCAGGGCAAGGTGGGCACTTC
TRBJ2-5 few TRBV7-9 TRBD1 CASSPDRRETQYF TGTGCCAGCAGCCCGGACAGGCGGGAGACCCAGTACTTC
TRBJ2-7 . TRBV5-4 . CASSDYEQYF TGTGCCAGCAGCGACTACGAGCAGTACTTC
TRBJ2-5 . TRBV30 TRBD1 CAWSAYGTGHQETQYF TGTGCCTGGAGTGCCTACGGGACAGGGCACCAAGAGACCCAGTACTTC
TRBJ2-7 . TRBV6-6 TRBD1 CASSPRTGYSYEQYF TGTGCCAGCAGTCCCCGGACAGGCTACTCCTACGAGCAGTACTTC
TRBJ2-7 few TRBV30 . CAWSEQGGQYF TGTGCCTGGAGTGAGCAGGGCGGGCAGTACTTC
TRBJ2-1 few TRBV29-1 . CSVEVGQVFEQFF TGCAGCGTTGAAGTCGGGCAGGTCTTTGAGCAGTTCTTC
TRBJ1-4 few TRBV30 . CAWAPGREKLFF TGTGCCTGGGCGCCGGGACGGGAAAAACTGTTTTTT
TRBJ1-1 few TRBV7-9 . CASSSAWGNTEAFF TGTGCCAGCAGCTCAGCGTGGGGGAACACTGAAGCTTTCTTT
TRBJ2-3 few TRBV29-1 . CSVGTDTQYF TGCAGCGTAGGCACAGATACGCAGTATTTT
TRBJ2-7 . TRBV30 . CAWNPFGGPSTWEQYF TGTGCCTGGAACCCCTTTGGGGGACCCTCTACCTGGGAGCAGTACTTC
TRBJ1-1 . TRBV30 . CAWSVRFGTEAFF TGTGCCTGGAGTGTTAGATTCGGCACTGAAGCTTTCTTT
TRBJ1-1 . TRBV18 . CASSPQGRSGTEAFF TGTGCCAGCTCACCACAGGGACGGTCGGGCACTGAAGCTTTCTTT
TRBJ1-4 few TRBV30 . CAWSVLLMDEKLFF TGTGCCTGGAGTGTACTCTTAATGGATGAAAAACTGTTTTTT
TRBJ2-1 few TRBV30 TRBD2 CAWSVRLADDNEQFF TGTGCCTGGAGTGTTAGGCTAGCGGATGACAATGAGCAGTTCTTC
TRBJ2-1 few TRBV4-2 TRBD1 CASSQETGSFNEQFF TGTGCCAGCAGCCAGGAGACAGGGTCCTTCAATGAGCAGTTCTTC
TRBJ2-7 few TRBV28 . CASEQGYEQYF TGTGCCAGCGAACAGGGTTACGAGCAGTACTTC
TRBJ1-1 few TRBV11-2 TRBD1 CASSWDRENTEAFF TGTGCCAGCAGTTGGGACAGGGAGAACACTGAAGCTTTCTTT
TRBJ2-1 few TRBV14 . CASSQDGFTPRDEQFF TGTGCCAGCAGCCAAGATGGGTTTACCCCAAGGGATGAGCAGTTCTTC
TRBJ2-5 . TRBV7-8 TRBD2 CASSPQGLAGGQVGTQYF TGTGCCAGCAGCCCCCAGGGACTAGCGGGGGGGCAGGTCGGGACCCAGTACTTC
TRBJ2-2 few TRBV28 TRBD1 CASSIDRVNTGELFF TGTGCCAGCAGCATAGACAGGGTAAACACCGGGGAGCTGTTTTTT
TRBJ2-1 . TRBV7-9 . CASSLWESEQFF TGTGCCAGCAGCTTATGGGAGAGTGAGCAGTTCTTC
TRBJ2-2 . TRBV5-6 . CASSFPTNTGELFF TGTGCCAGCAGCTTCCCTACCAACACCGGGGAGCTGTTTTTT
TRBJ1-1 . TRBV19 . CASRRQMNTEAFF TGTGCCAGTAGGCGACAGATGAACACTGAAGCTTTCTTT
TRBJ1-1 few TRBV7-3 . CASSLLMNTEAFF TGTGCCAGCAGCTTATTAATGAACACTGAAGCTTTCTTT
TRBJ2-1 few TRBV12-5 . CASGQTKQFYNEQFF TGTGCTAGTGGTCAAACCAAACAGTTCTACAATGAGCAGTTCTTC
TRBJ1-1 few TRBV19 . CASSIGPSLGANTEAFF TGTGCCAGTAGTATAGGGCCCTCGTTGGGGGCGAACACTGAAGCTTTCTTT